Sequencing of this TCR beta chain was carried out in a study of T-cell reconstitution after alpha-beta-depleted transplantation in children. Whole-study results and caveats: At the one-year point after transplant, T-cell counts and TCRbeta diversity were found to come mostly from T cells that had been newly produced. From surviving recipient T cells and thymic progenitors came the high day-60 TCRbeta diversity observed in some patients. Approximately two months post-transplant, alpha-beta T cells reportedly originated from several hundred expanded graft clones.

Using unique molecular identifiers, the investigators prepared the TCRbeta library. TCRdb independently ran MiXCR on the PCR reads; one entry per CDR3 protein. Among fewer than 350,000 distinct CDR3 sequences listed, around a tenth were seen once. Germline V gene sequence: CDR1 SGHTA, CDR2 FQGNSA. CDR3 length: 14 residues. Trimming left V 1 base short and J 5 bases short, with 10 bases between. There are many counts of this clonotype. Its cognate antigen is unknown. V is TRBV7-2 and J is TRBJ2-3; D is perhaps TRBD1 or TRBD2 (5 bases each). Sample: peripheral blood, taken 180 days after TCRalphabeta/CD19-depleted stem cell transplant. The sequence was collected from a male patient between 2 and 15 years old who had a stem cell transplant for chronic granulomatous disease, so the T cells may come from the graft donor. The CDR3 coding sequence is TGTGCCAGCAGCTTAGGGCAGGGAGAAGATACGCAGTATTTT. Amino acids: CASSLGQGEDTQYF.